This TCR beta chain was retrieved from a study of blood T cell repertoires in COVID-19. As for the study in general: Both acute and convalescent COVID-19 samples were obtained from the United States, Italy and Spain.

Authors' analysis steps: Amplification of reference gene primers was used by the study to estimate nucleated cell counts. Sequencing was performed with immunoSEQ multiplex PCR; in TCRdb, only in-frame clones are kept and a portion is missing. V and J calls and clone size are given by that table; D and trimming were obtained from the DNA. Among some 140,000 clones listed, 65% to 90% were seen once. Patients at the Seattle site were enrolled during active infection and followed longitudinally. The sequenced material came from peripheral blood. This TCR came from an older woman with COVID-19, enrolled during active disease.

As DNA, the CDR3 is TGTGCCAGCCGGGAAACTAACCCTAATCAGCCCCAGCATTTT. It is translated as CASRETNPNQPQHF. The chain combines TRBV6-5 with TRBJ1-5; D is uncertain. The V gene's germline CDR1 is MNHEY and CDR2 SVGAGI. CDR3 length equals 14 residues. V was shortened by 8 bases and J by 4 bases, with 15 bases between the two germline ends.